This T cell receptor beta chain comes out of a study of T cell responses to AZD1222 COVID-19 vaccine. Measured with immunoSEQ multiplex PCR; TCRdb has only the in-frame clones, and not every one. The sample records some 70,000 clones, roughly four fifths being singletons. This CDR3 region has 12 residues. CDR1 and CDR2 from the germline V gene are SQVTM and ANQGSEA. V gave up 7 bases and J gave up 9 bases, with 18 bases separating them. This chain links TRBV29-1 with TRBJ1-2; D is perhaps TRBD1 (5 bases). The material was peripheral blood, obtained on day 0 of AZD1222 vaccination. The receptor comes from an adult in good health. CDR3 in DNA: TGCAGCGCACCCACAGGAATGAGGCGCTACACCTTC. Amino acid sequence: CSAPTGMRRYTF.